This TCR beta chain was sequenced during a study of T cells in Graves' hyperthyroidism and ophthalmopathy. Study background: Specimen type is peripheral blood, collected at initial diagnosis prior to any treatment.

Regions amplified from RNA transcripts were the TCR beta CDR3 regions. HTBI primers were the set used in a first-round RT-PCR of the TCR CDR3. TCRdb called the multiplex PCR reads again in MiXCR, with one record for every CDR3 protein. The data hold 270,000 or so distinct CDR3 sequences, with around a quarter observed a single time. This CDR3 contains 15 residues. The V and J ends lost 2 bases and 4 bases respectively, with 9 bases between them. Germline V gene lookup returns CDR1 MNHEY and CDR2 SVGAGI. The study left out patients who had uncontrolled infection, other autoimmune disease, pregnancy or lactation. Diagnostic assessment was based on clinical symptoms, serum thyroxine and TRAb, thyroid ultrasound and orbital computed tomography. The study collected blood at first hyperthyroidism diagnosis, before any ophthalmopathy symptoms arose. This clonotype has at least ten counts.

Sequenced: blood. The V and J genes are TRBV6-5 and TRBJ1-6; D unresolved. This TCR derives from a man aged 40-49 years with Graves' hyperthyroidism that later progressed to Graves' ophthalmopathy. CDR3 in amino acids: CASSYTYSYNSPLHF. The CDR3 DNA sequence: TGTGCCAGCAGTTACACTTACAGTTATAATTCACCCCTCCACTTT.